The clone carrying this T cell receptor beta chain occurred a few times. Its antigen is undetermined. This specimen belongs to a study of post-analysis software for immune sequencing data. Overall study findings and caveats: Pronounced co-clustering by F measure was evident among identically batched samples. Five or six TRBV segments, including TRBV5-6, TRBV5-1 and TRBV20-1, were more frequent in patients than controls.

Trimming stripped 3 bases from V and 0 bases from J, with 13 bases between. The CDR3 has 16 residues. Germline-derived CDR1 and CDR2 are SGHRS and YFSETQ. Each TCR beta cDNA library carried unique molecular identifiers. TCRdb processed the PCR reads anew with MiXCR; each CDR3 protein has one entry. Among about 800,000 distinct CDR3 sequences listed, approximately 30% were seen once. The receptor comes from a girl under 18 with multiple sclerosis. Source material: blood. This chain connects TRBV5-1 to TRBJ2-1, with a weak D call TRBD2 (6 bases). CDR3 sequence (DNA): TGCGCCAGCAGCTCCGTGGCGGGGAGCTCCTACAATGAGCAGTTCTTC. Translating it yields CASSSVAGSSYNEQFF.